The present T cell receptor beta chain was sequenced within a study of shared clonotypes between healthy human individuals. Clones were sequenced by immunoSEQ multiplex PCR, and TCRdb holds only the in-frame ones, with some missing. The repertoire consists of about 360,000 clones, with 73% occurring once and the leading ten covering under 11%. This clone has a count of ten or more. The germline V and J ends were trimmed by 3 bases and 4 bases, with 16 bases remaining between them. The CDR3 covers 16 residues. The germline CDR1 and CDR2 sequences are WSHSY and SAAADI. The sequenced sample consisted of memory CD4+ T cells sorted from blood. Described subset: CD45RA-negative fraction. The TCR originated in a man aged 25-45 years in good health. This rearrangement joins TRBV10-2 to TRBJ2-1; maybe TRBD2 (5 bases). The CDR3 here is CASSDAYGGGYNEQFF. CDR3 in DNA: TGCGCCAGCAGTGATGCCTATGGCGGAGGTTACAATGAGCAGTTCTTC.